The 28 T cell receptor beta chains listed next were all sequenced from one sample in a study of blood T cell repertoires in COVID-19. Sequencing used immunoSEQ multiplex PCR; TCRdb keeps in-frame clones, though not all of them. The data contain fewer than 350,000 clones, 80% to 90% of them singletons. Sequenced sample: PBMCs or T cells enriched from blood (not recorded which). Receptors originate from a woman aged 40 to 50 with acute COVID-19.

A few counts support this clone. The rearrangement uses TRBV28 and TRBJ1-6; D is perhaps TRBD1 (6 bases). The V gene's germline CDR1 is MDHEN and CDR2 SYDVKM. V was clipped by 4 bases and J by 7 bases, with 11 bases between them. The CDR3 is made up of 14 amino acids. CDR3 bases: TGTGCCAGCAGTTCAGGGGTCCCAAATTCACCCCTCCACTTT. It translates to CASSSGVPNSPLHF.

The chain combines TRBV5-1 with TRBJ1-3; 8 nucleotides match TRBD1. The CDR3 contains 14 residues. The V segment lost 4 bases and the J segment 7 bases; nucleotides outside the gene matches: 7. The germline V gene encodes CDR1 SGHRS and CDR2 YFSETQ. CDR3 DNA sequence: TGCGCCAGCAGCACGACAGGGGAAGGGAACACCATATATTTT. Translating it yields CASSTTGEGNTIYF.

The genes are TRBV9 and TRBJ1-1; 7 bases are shared with TRBD1. Germline assignment: CDR1 SGDLS and CDR2 YYNGEE. V shed 5 bases and J 2 bases; nucleotides not matched to a gene: 9. CDR3 length: 15 amino acids. DNA of the CDR3: TGTGCCAGCAGTTACCTACAGGGGACCAACACTGAAGCTTTCTTT. Amino acids: CASSYLQGTNTEAFF.

The V and J genes are TRBV5-1 and TRBJ2-3; 8 bases are shared with TRBD2. Germline CDR1 reads SGHRS; CDR2 reads YFSETQ. This CDR3 has 15 amino acids. J gave up 1 base and V 2 bases, and 3 bases lay outside the gene matches. The CDR3 sequence is CASSFGGARTDTQYF. In DNA, the CDR3 is TGCGCCAGCAGCTTCGGGGGGGCGCGCACAGATACGCAGTATTTT.

The chain recombines TRBV19 with TRBJ1-1; TRBD1 is a possible D gene (6 bases). Germline CDR1 and CDR2: LNHDA and SQIVND (reference sequence). Trimming stripped 4 bases from V and 0 bases from J, with 9 bases between. The CDR3 spans 14 residues. The CDR3 nucleotides are TGTGCCAGTAGTAAGGGGGGGATGAACACTGAAGCTTTCTTT. Amino acid sequence: CASSKGGMNTEAFF.

V gene TRBV5-6 combines with J gene TRBJ1-1; 12 positions agree with TRBD1. The CDR3 loop spans 16 amino acids. Germline trimming cut 4 bases from V and 9 bases from J; bases unmatched to any gene: 13. Germline V gene data show CDR1 as SGHDT and CDR2 as YYEEEE. CDR3 amino acids: CASSRLSTGTGGQAFF. DNA for the CDR3: TGTGCCAGCAGCCGACTCTCTACCGGGACAGGGGGCCAAGCTTTCTTT.

CDR3 DNA sequence: TGCGCCAGCAGCCCCAAGGGGGAATCAGCTTTCTTT. Amino acid sequence: CASSPKGESAFF. The chain employs TRBV5-1 and TRBJ1-1; possible D gene TRBD1, 6 bases. The CDR3 totals 12 residues. Germline lookup yields CDR1 SGHRS and CDR2 YFSETQ. Trimming took off 4 bases at V and 10 bases at J, with 14 bases between the two ends.

With regard to this clone: This sample also contains other DNA sequences that code for the same CDR3. V gene TRBV18 combines with J gene TRBJ1-2, with a possible D match to TRBD1 (5 bases). This CDR3 is built from 13 residues. Germline values: CDR1 KGHSH, CDR2 LQKENI. The V gene lost 3 bases and the J gene lost 4 bases, with 9 bases spanning the gap. Here the CDR3 DNA reads TGTGCCAGCTCACCGGACAAATCCTATGGCTACACCTTC. Encoded protein: CASSPDKSYGYTF. The variable domain in full, with the rest retrieved from reference TRBV18 and TRBJ1-2, is NAGVMQNPRHLVRRRGQEARLRCSPMKGHSHVYWYRQLPEEGLKFMVYLQKENIIDESGMPKERFSAEFPKEGPSILRIQQVVRGDSAAYFCASSPDKSYGYTFGSGTRLTVV.

The chain employs TRBV19 and TRBJ2-2, with 12 bases lining up with TRBD2. The CDR3 has 16 residues. V lost 1 base to trimming and J lost 6 bases; unmatched junction nucleotides: 3. CDR1 is LNHDA and CDR2 is SQIVND in the germline V gene (reference sequence). Here the CDR3 DNA reads TGTGCCAGTAGTATAGTAGCTAGCGGGAGGGCCGGGGAGCTGTTTTTT. This translates into CASSIVASGRAGELFF.

The rearrangement joins TRBV5-1 to TRBJ1-1; D gene ambiguous. Germline lookup yields CDR1 SGHRS and CDR2 YFSETQ. The CDR3 is made up of 13 amino acids. V lost 4 bases to trimming and J lost 6 bases, with 13 bases between them. This chain's CDR3 is CASSPSGWAEAFF. CDR3 sequence (DNA): TGCGCCAGCAGCCCGTCCGGGTGGGCTGAAGCTTTCTTT. Based on the CDR3 plus reference TRBV5-1 and TRBJ1-1, the full variable domain is KAGVTQTPRYLIKTRGQQVTLSCSPISGHRSVSWYQQTPGQGLQFLFEYFSETQRNKGNFPGRFSGRQFSNSRSEMNVSTLELGDSALYLCASSPSGWAEAFFGQGTRLTVV.

V is TRBV11-2 and J is TRBJ1-3, with D perhaps TRBD1 (6 bases). The CDR3 spans 14 residues. The ends were cut back, 1 base at V and 4 bases at J, with 8 bases in the middle. Germline-derived CDR1 and CDR2 are SGHAT and FQNNGV. Here the CDR3 reads CASSLGTGGNTIYF. DNA for the CDR3: TGTGCCAGCAGCTTAGGTACAGGGGGAAACACCATATATTTT.

The gene calls are TRBV30 and TRBJ1-5; D gene uncertain. There are 12 residues in the CDR3. The germline CDR1 and CDR2 sequences are GTSNPN and SVGIG (reference sequence). Trimming removed 3 bases at V and 8 bases at J, with 11 bases between. DNA for the CDR3: TGTGCCTGGAGGACGGGAAGGAAGCCCCAGCATTTT. This gives the protein CAWRTGRKPQHF. The entire variable domain, with the rest obtained from reference TRBV30 and TRBJ1-5, is as follows: SQTIHQWPATLVQPVGSPLSLECTVEGTSNPNLYWYRQAAGRGLQLLFYSVGIGQISSEVPQNLSASRPQDRQFILSSKKLLLSDSGFYLCAWRTGRKPQHFGDGTRLSIL.

This chain uses TRBV14 with TRBJ2-5; the match to TRBD1 covers 8 bases. V was clipped by 1 base and J by 5 bases; unmatched bases: 0. The CDR3 runs 13 residues. CDR1 is SGHDN, CDR2 FVKESK, per germline. The CDR3 DNA reads TGTGCCAGCAGCCAAGGGACAGGGGAGACCCAGTACTTC. It is translated as CASSQGTGETQYF. The full variable domain, completed using reference TRBV14 and TRBJ2-5, is EAGVTQFPSHSVIEKGQTVTLRCDPISGHDNLYWYRRVMGKEIKFLLHFVKESKQDESGMPNNRFLAERTGGTYSTLKVQPAELEDSGVYFCASSQGTGETQYFGPGTRLLVL.

The chain has TRBV6-2 or TRBV6-3 and TRBJ1-5, with D perhaps TRBD1 (6 bases). This CDR3 comprises 15 residues. Per germline, CDR1 MNHEY and CDR2 SVGEGT. V was pared by 2 bases and J by 3 bases, with 11 bases between. The CDR3 loop reads CASSYIGQINQPQHF. The CDR3 nucleotides read TGTGCCAGCAGTTACATTGGACAGATCAATCAGCCCCAGCATTTT.

This clone was counted once. The rearrangement uses TRBV2 and TRBJ2-1; D perhaps matches TRBD1 (5 bases). Germline lookup yields CDR1 SNHLY and CDR2 FYNNEI. V was clipped by 2 bases and J by 7 bases, with 12 bases between them. This CDR3 comprises 14 residues. The chain's CDR3 is CASSENGRVNEQFF. CDR3 DNA sequence: TGTGCCAGCAGTGAAAACGGCAGGGTGAATGAGCAGTTCTTC. The entire variable domain, with the rest obtained from reference TRBV2 and TRBJ2-1, is as follows: EPEVTQTPSHQVTQMGQEVILRCVPISNHLYFYWYRQILGQKVEFLVSFYNNEISEKSEIFDDQFSVERPDGSNFTLKIRSTKLEDSAMYFCASSENGRVNEQFFGPGTRLTVL.

A few counts support this clone. This chain uses TRBV4-2 with TRBJ2-4; the D gene is possibly TRBD1 (6 bases). CDR1 is LGHNA and CDR2 is YNFKEQ in the germline V gene. CDR3 length: 15 amino acids. With 3 bases removed from V and 3 bases from J, the gap between germline ends came to 12 bases. CDR3 in DNA: TGTGCCAGCAGCCACGCCCCAGGGGACAAAAACATTCAGTACTTC. This translates into CASSHAPGDKNIQYF.

The chain combines TRBV10-3 with TRBJ1-5; 8 nucleotides match TRBD1. Losses at the gene ends were 4 bases for V and 4 bases for J; bases not matched to a gene: 12. Germline V gives CDR1 ENHRY, CDR2 SYGVKD. This CDR3 comprises 17 residues. This CDR3 reads CAISGGTTGDRNQPQHF. The CDR3 bases are TGTGCCATCAGTGGAGGAACAACAGGGGACAGGAATCAGCCCCAGCATTTT.

V gene TRBV27 combines with J gene TRBJ2-5, with unresolved D. CDR3 length: 14 amino acids. Trimming left V 0 bases short and J 3 bases short, with 8 bases between. Germline values: CDR1 MNHEY, CDR2 SMNVEV (reference sequence). CDR3 loop: CASSLSGAKETQYF. DNA for the CDR3: TGTGCCAGCAGTTTATCGGGCGCAAAAGAGACCCAGTACTTC.

This chain links TRBV4-2 with TRBJ2-1; 7 bases are a match to TRBD2. This CDR3 has 15 residues. V shed 0 bases and J 5 bases; nucleotides not matched to a gene: 4. Germline V gene lookup returns CDR1 LGHNA and CDR2 YNFKEQ. The CDR3 loop is CASSQELAQNNEQFF. The CDR3 DNA sequence: TGTGCCAGCAGCCAAGAACTAGCGCAAAACAATGAGCAGTTCTTC.

The chain is built from TRBV3-1 (or the pseudogene TRBV3-2) and TRBJ2-2, with 15 positions matching TRBD2. This CDR3 is 17 amino acids long. V shed 0 bases, J shed 6 bases, and the junction held 2 bases outside the gene matches. Per germline, CDR1 LGHDT and CDR2 YNNKEL (reference sequence). The CDR3 region has the DNA TGTGCCAGCAGCCAAGAGGGACTAGCGGGGGGAGCCGGGGAGCTGTTTTTT. Translated, it gives CASSQEGLAGGAGELFF.

This chain joins TRBV12-3 or TRBV12-4 and TRBJ2-2; D gene unclear. V lost 3 bases and J 8 bases, leaving 7 bases between the germline ends. The CDR3 runs to 12 residues. The CDR3 reads CASSFPAGELFF. CDR3 nucleotide sequence: TGTGCCAGCAGTTTCCCCGCGGGGGAGCTGTTTTTT.

The J gene is TRBJ1-2, the V gene TRBV19; the match to TRBD1 covers 7 bases. With V trimmed by 4 bases and J by 5 bases, 19 bases remained unmatched. CDR3 size: 18 residues. The germline V gene has CDR1 LNHDA and CDR2 SQIVND (reference sequence). The CDR3 region is CASSTNPRGARILYGYTF. CDR3 DNA sequence: TGTGCCAGTAGTACAAACCCCAGGGGGGCCAGGATATTATATGGCTACACCTTC.

The gene calls are TRBV4-3 and TRBJ1-5; a possible D gene is TRBD1 (6 bases). V gave up 0 bases and J gave up 4 bases, with 7 bases separating them. The germline V gene has CDR1 LGHNA and CDR2 YSLEER. CDR3 length: 14 amino acids. CDR3 coding DNA: TGCGCCAGCAGCCAAGAAACAGGGAATCAGCCCCAGCATTTT. Translation: CASSQETGNQPQHF.

The rearrangement joins TRBV10-3 to TRBJ2-1; D call uncertain. Between the trimmed V and J ends, which lost 4 bases and 5 bases, there was a span of 6 bases. Germline V gives CDR1 ENHRY, CDR2 SYGVKD. CDR3 size: 12 residues. In DNA, the CDR3 is TGTGCCATCAGTGTCGACAACAATGAGCAGTTCTTC. It specifies CAISVDNNEQFF.

The rearrangement uses TRBV27 and TRBJ2-2; 15 nucleotides match TRBD2. The length of the CDR3 is 19 residues. V trimming: 3 bases; J trimming: 2 bases; junction bases outside the gene matches: 7. The germline V gene encodes CDR1 MNHEY and CDR2 SMNVEV (reference sequence). The CDR3 sequence is CASSFQGLAGGVNTGELFF. The CDR3 DNA is TGTGCCAGCAGTTTCCAGGGACTAGCGGGAGGTGTTAACACCGGGGAGCTGTTTTTT.

Here the CDR3 reads CSASGTGDNQPQHF. The CDR3 coding sequence is TGCAGTGCTAGTGGAACAGGGGACAATCAGCCCCAGCATTTT. This chain uses TRBV20-1 with TRBJ1-5; 7 nucleotides agree with TRBD1. The V gene end was trimmed by 3 bases and the J gene end by 3 bases; junction bases not matched to a gene: 5. The CDR3 length is 14 residues. Germline values: CDR1 DFQATT, CDR2 SNEGSKA (reference sequence).

The chain recombines TRBV6-6 with TRBJ2-3; a weak D match, TRBD2 (5 bases). CDR3 length: 12 residues. Germline assignment: CDR1 MNHNY and CDR2 SVGAGI (reference sequence). Trimming stripped 11 bases from V and 6 bases from J, with 15 bases between. The CDR3: CAASPPGDTQYF. CDR3 nucleotide sequence: TGTGCCGCCTCACCCCCGGGGGATACGCAGTATTTT.

The chain links TRBV4-1 to TRBJ1-1; D is possibly TRBD1 (6 bases). Germline CDR1 reads MGHRA; CDR2 reads YSYEKL. With 4 bases removed from V and 0 bases from J, the gap between germline ends came to 12 bases. The CDR3 consists of 15 residues. CDR3 sequence reads: CASSLGQILNTEAFF. In DNA form, the CDR3 reads TGCGCCAGCAGCCTAGGACAGATTTTGAACACTGAAGCTTTCTTT.